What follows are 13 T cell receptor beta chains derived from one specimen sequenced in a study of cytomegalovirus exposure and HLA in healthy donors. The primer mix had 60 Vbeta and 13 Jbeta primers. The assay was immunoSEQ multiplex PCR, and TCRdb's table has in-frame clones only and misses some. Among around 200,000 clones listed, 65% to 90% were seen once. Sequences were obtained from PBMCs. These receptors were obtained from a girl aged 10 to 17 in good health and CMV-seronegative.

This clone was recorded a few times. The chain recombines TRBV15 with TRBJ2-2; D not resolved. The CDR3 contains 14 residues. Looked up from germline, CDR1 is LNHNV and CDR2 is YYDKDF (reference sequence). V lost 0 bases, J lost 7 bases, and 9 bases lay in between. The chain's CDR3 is CATSRDPEHGELFF. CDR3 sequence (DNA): TGTGCCACCAGCAGAGATCCTGAACACGGGGAGCTGTTTTTT. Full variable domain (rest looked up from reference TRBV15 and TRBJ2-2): DAMVIQNPRYQVTQFGKPVTLSCSQTLNHNVMYWYQQKSSQAPKLLFHYYDKDFNNEADTPDNFQSRRPNTSFCFLDIRSPGLGDTAMYLCATSRDPEHGELFFGEGSRLTVL.

This chain's CDR3 is CASSPRDSGRGYEQYF. CDR3 in DNA: TGTGCCAGCAGTCCTCGTGATAGCGGGAGGGGATACGAGCAGTACTTC. This chain connects TRBV28 to TRBJ2-7; 11 nucleotides align to TRBD2. From germline, CDR1 is MDHEN and CDR2 SYDVKM. With V trimmed by 5 bases and J by 4 bases, 10 bases remained unmatched. This CDR3 comprises 16 residues.

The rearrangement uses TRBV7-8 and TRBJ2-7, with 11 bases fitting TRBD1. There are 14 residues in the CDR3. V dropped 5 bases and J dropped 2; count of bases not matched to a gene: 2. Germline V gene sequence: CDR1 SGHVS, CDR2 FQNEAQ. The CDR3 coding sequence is TGTGCCAGCAGCCTGGGACAGGGGGCCTACGAGCAGTACTTC. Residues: CASSLGQGAYEQYF.

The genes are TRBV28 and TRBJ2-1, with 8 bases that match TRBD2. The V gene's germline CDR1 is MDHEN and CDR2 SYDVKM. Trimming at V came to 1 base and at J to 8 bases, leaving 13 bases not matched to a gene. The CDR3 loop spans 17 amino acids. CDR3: CASSLSSSAGVRDEQFF. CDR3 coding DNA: TGTGCCAGCAGTTTATCGTCTTCAGCGGGAGTCAGAGATGAGCAGTTCTTC. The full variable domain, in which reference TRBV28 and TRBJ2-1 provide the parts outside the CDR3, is DVKVTQSSRYLVKRTGEKVFLECVQDMDHENMFWYRQDPGLGLRLIYFSYDVKMKEKGDIPEGYSVSREKKERFSLILESASTNQTSMYLCASSLSSSAGVRDEQFFGPGTRLTVL.

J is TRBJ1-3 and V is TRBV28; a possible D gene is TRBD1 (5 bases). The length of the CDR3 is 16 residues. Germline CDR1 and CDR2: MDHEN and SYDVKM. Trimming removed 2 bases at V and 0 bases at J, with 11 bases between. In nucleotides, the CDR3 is TGTGCCAGCAGTTTACTGACAGAGAGCTCTGGAAACACCATATATTTT. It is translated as CASSLLTESSGNTIYF. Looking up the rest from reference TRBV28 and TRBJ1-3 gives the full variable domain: DVKVTQSSRYLVKRTGEKVFLECVQDMDHENMFWYRQDPGLGLRLIYFSYDVKMKEKGDIPEGYSVSREKKERFSLILESASTNQTSMYLCASSLLTESSGNTIYFGEGSWLTVV.

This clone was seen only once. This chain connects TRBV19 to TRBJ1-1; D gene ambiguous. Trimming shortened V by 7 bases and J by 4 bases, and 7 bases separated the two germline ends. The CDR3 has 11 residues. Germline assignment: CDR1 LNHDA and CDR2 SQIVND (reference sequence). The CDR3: CASIRGTEAFF. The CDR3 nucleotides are TGTGCCAGTATTCGGGGCACTGAAGCTTTCTTT.

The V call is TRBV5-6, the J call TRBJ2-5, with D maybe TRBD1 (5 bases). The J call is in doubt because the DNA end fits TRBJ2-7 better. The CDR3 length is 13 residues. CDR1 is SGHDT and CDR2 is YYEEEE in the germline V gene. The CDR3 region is CASTTPGYPEQYF. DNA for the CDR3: TGTGCCAGCACCACCCCAGGGTATCCCGAGCAGTACTTC.

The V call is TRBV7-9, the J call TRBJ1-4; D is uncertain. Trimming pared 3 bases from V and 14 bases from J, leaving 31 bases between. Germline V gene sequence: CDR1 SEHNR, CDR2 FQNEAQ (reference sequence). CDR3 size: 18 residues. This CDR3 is CASSFFGPAATRATMLFF. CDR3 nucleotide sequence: TGTGCCAGCAGCTTCTTCGGTCCCGCGGCAACTAGGGCGACAATGCTGTTTTTT.

Here the CDR3 DNA reads TGTGCCAGCAGCCTACATCAAGCGGGAGGGCCAGGGAATGAGCAGTTCTTC. Translating gives CASSLHQAGGPGNEQFF. The gene calls are TRBV4-2 and TRBJ2-1, with 10 positions matching TRBD2. Germline values: CDR1 LGHNA, CDR2 YNFKEQ. J lost 7 bases, V lost 4 bases, and 13 bases had no gene match. The CDR3 contains 17 residues.

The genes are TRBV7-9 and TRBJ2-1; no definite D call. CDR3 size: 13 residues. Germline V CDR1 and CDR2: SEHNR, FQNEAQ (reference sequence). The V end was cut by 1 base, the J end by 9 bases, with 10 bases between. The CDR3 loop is CASSLVVNFEQFF. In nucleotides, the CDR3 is TGTGCCAGCAGCTTAGTCGTAAACTTTGAGCAGTTCTTC.

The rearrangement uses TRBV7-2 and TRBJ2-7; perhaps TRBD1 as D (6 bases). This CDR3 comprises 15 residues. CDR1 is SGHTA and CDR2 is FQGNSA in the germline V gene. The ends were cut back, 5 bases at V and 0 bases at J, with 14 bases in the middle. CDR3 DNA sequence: TGTGCCAGCAGCCCAACGGGACAAGTCTCCTACGAGCAGTACTTC. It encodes CASSPTGQVSYEQYF.

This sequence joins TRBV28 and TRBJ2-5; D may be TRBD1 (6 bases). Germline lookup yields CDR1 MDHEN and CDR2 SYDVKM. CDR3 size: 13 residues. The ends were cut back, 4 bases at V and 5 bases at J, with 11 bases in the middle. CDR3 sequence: CASSYRQEETQYF. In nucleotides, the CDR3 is TGTGCCAGCAGTTATAGACAGGAGGAGACCCAGTACTTC.

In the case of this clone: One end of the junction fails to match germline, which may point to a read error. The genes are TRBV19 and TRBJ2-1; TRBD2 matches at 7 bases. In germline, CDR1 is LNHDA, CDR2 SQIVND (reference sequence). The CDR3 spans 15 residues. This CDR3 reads CASSNGRGGYSEQFF. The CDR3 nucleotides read TGTGCCAGTAGTAACGGGCGGGGAGGGTACAGTGAGCAGTTCTTC.